A single sample gave rise to the 5 T cell receptor beta chains below, sequenced in a study of PD-1 blockade in mismatch repair-deficient tumors. Specified time point: approximately 10-day in vitro stimulation with candidate neoantigen peptide 7. The antigens these receptors bind are not known. The repertoire was sequenced with immunoSEQ multiplex PCR; TCRdb's copy has only in-frame clones and lacks some. Of some 10,000 clones listed, 88% were seen once; the top ten hold roughly 12%. This sample comprised cells cultured in vitro, obtained from a patient treated with pembrolizumab. The receptor set was obtained from an adult with mismatch repair-deficient cancer.

The V gene is TRBV7-8, the J gene TRBJ2-1, with 8 bases identical to TRBD2. J was trimmed by 4 bases and V by 2 bases; bases with no gene match: 10. The CDR3 consists of 17 residues. Germline V gives CDR1 SGHVS, CDR2 FQNEAQ. The CDR3 DNA is TGTGCCAGCAGCTTATCACGGGGACTAGGGGGATACAATGAGCAGTTCTTC. Its translation: CASSLSRGLGGYNEQFF. Full variable domain (rest looked up from reference TRBV7-8 and TRBJ2-1): GAGVSQSPRYKVAKRGQDVALRCDPISGHVSLFWYQQALGQGPEFLTYFQNEAQLDKSGLPSDRFFAERPEGSVSTLKIQRTQQEDSAVYLCASSLSRGLGGYNEQFFGPGTRLTVL.

This clone was counted a single time. The rearrangement joins TRBV28 to TRBJ2-7; D uncertain. The V end was cut by 7 bases, the J end by 3 bases, with 22 bases between. This CDR3 has 16 amino acids. Germline V lookup: CDR1 MDHEN, CDR2 SYDVKM. For the CDR3, the DNA is TGTGCCAGCACCGATCCCAGCCCTCGTAACTACTACGAGCAGTACTTC. Amino acids: CASTDPSPRNYYEQYF.

J is TRBJ2-5 and V is TRBV5-6, with TRBD2 matching 7 bases. The junction had 5 bases not matched to a gene; V was cut back by 2 bases and J by 1 base. The CDR3 is 15 residues long. The germline CDR1 and CDR2 sequences are SGHDT and YYEEEE. In DNA, the CDR3 is TGTGCCAGCAGCTTCTCACTAGCGATCCAAGAGACCCAGTACTTC. Amino acids: CASSFSLAIQETQYF.

The V call is TRBV6-1, the J call TRBJ1-6; a weak D match, TRBD1 (6 bases). The V end was cut by 7 bases, the J end by 9 bases, with 19 bases between. This CDR3 is 15 amino acids long. The germline V gene has CDR1 MNHNS and CDR2 SASEGT. The CDR3 DNA follows: TGTGCCAGCAACCCGAACAGGGCGGACGGTTCACCCCTCCACTTT. Protein sequence: CASNPNRADGSPLHF.

The V and J genes are TRBV10-1 and TRBJ2-7; either TRBD1 or TRBD2 may fit D (5 bases each). Germline CDR1 WNHNN, CDR2 SYGVQD (reference sequence). Trimming took 0 bases from V and 5 from J, leaving 14 bases between them. The CDR3 is made up of 15 amino acids. The CDR3 coding sequence is TGCGCCAGCAGTGAGTCAAGAGGGGCGGGTGACGAGCAGTACTTC. This gives the protein CASSESRGAGDEQYF.